The 20 T cell receptor beta chains below all came from one sample that was sequenced in a study of T cell responses to AZD1222 COVID-19 vaccine. Repertoires were generated with immunoSEQ multiplex PCR, while TCRdb's copy carries only in-frame clones and drops some. The data contain more than 100,000 clones, around 94% of them singletons. Sequencing used peripheral blood, obtained on day 0 of AZD1222 vaccination. The receptors come from an adult in good health.

The chain links TRBV5-1 to TRBJ2-7; 7 bases agree with TRBD2. Germline CDR1 reads SGHRS; CDR2 reads YFSETQ. This CDR3 is 14 amino acids long. With V trimmed by 1 base and J by 2 bases, 3 bases remained unmatched. The CDR3 region is CASSLRGLTYEQYF. The CDR3 DNA follows: TGCGCCAGCAGCTTGAGGGGACTAACCTACGAGCAGTACTTC.

The V and J genes are TRBV25-1 and TRBJ2-5; D is unresolved. Germline CDR1 and CDR2: MGHDK and SYGVNS. V was clipped by 2 bases and J by 5 bases, with 12 bases between them. The CDR3 is made up of 14 amino acids. The CDR3 is CASSEHPLRETQYF. For the CDR3, the DNA is TGTGCCAGCAGTGAACACCCATTGAGGGAGACCCAGTACTTC.

The chain has TRBV11-3 and TRBJ1-3; D may be TRBD1 (6 bases). This CDR3 spans 14 amino acids. The germline V and J ends were trimmed by 4 bases and 8 bases, with 15 bases remaining between them. Germline lookup yields CDR1 SGHNT and CDR2 YENEEA. The CDR3 spells CASSSGTGADTIYF. The CDR3 DNA follows: TGTGCCAGCAGCTCAGGGACGGGGGCTGACACCATATATTTT.

The chain carries TRBV7-6 and TRBJ1-4, with TRBD1 matching over 10 bases. The junction had 8 bases not matched to a gene; V was cut back by 5 bases and J by 5 bases. Germline V gives CDR1 SGHVS, CDR2 FNYEAQ. The CDR3 runs 16 residues. The CDR3 nucleotides are TGTGCCAGCAGCCGCCAGACAGGGGGCGAGAATGAAAAACTGTTTTTT. Its protein is CASSRQTGGENEKLFF. Supplemented by reference TRBV7-6 and TRBJ1-4, the full variable domain reads GAGVSQSPRYKVTKRGQDVALRCDPISGHVSLYWYRQALGQGPEFLTYFNYEAQQDKSGLPNDRFSAERPEGSISTLTIQRTEQRDSAMYRCASSRQTGGENEKLFFGSGTQLSVL.

The CDR3: CASSRVRDSEAFF. As DNA, the CDR3 is TGCGCCAGCAGCCGCGTTAGGGACTCTGAAGCTTTCTTT. The rearrangement links TRBV4-1 to TRBJ1-1, with D perhaps matching TRBD1 (5 bases). The germline V gene has CDR1 MGHRA and CDR2 YSYEKL. The ends were cut back, 4 bases at V and 6 bases at J, with 12 bases in the middle. The CDR3 spans 13 residues.

The chain joins TRBV6-6 to TRBJ1-3, with a possible D match to TRBD1 (5 bases). With 2 bases removed from V and 4 bases from J, the gap between germline ends came to 15 bases. CDR3 length equals 16 residues. Per germline, CDR1 MNHNY and CDR2 SVGAGI (reference sequence). The CDR3 sequence is CASSYPSGPIGNTIYF. In nucleotides, the CDR3 is TGTGCCAGCAGTTACCCGTCGGGGCCTATAGGAAACACCATATATTTT.

The chain combines TRBV27 with TRBJ2-1; the match to TRBD2 covers 16 bases. The V and J ends lost 5 bases and 10 bases, in that order; junction bases with no gene match: 8. The CDR3 has 16 residues. Germline loops: CDR1 MNHEY, CDR2 SMNVEV (reference sequence). CDR3 DNA: TGTGCCAGCAGTACACCGGGACTAGCGGGGGGGGGCGAGCAGTTCTTC. Its protein is CASSTPGLAGGGEQFF.

The genes are TRBV6-2 or TRBV6-3 and TRBJ1-2, with D perhaps TRBD1 (5 bases). The CDR3 extends over 15 amino acids. V lost 5 bases, J lost 7 bases, and 20 bases lay in between. Germline loops: CDR1 MNHEY, CDR2 SVGEGT. The CDR3 loop is CASSTGMGREFGYTF. CDR3 in DNA: TGTGCCAGCAGTACGGGAATGGGGCGCGAATTTGGCTACACCTTC.

V usage is TRBV11-3 and J usage is TRBJ2-1; weak D call: TRBD2 (6 bases). The germline V and J ends were trimmed by 7 bases and 7 bases, with 11 bases remaining between them. This CDR3 has 12 amino acids. Germline assignment: CDR1 SGHNT and CDR2 YENEEA. CDR3 sequence reads: CASTEGKNEQFF. The CDR3 DNA follows: TGTGCCAGCACGGAGGGGAAGAATGAGCAGTTCTTC.

The V call is TRBV2, the J call TRBJ2-7; 7 bases map to TRBD1. CDR3 length equals 14 residues. In germline, CDR1 is SNHLY, CDR2 FYNNEI. The J segment lost 1 base and the V segment lost 6 bases, leaving 6 bases of the junction unmatched. The CDR3 region has the DNA TGTGCCAGCAGAATACAGGGGACATCCTACGAGCAGTACGTC. Translating gives CASRIQGTSYEQYV.

The chain is built from TRBV5-6 and TRBJ1-6; 8 nucleotides line up with TRBD1. This CDR3 has 14 residues. Germline V lookup: CDR1 SGHDT, CDR2 YYEEEE. Unmatched junction bases numbered 4, after V lost 2 bases and J lost 9 bases. CDR3 protein: CASSFGQGTSPLHF. The CDR3 DNA reads as TGTGCCAGCAGCTTTGGACAGGGAACTTCACCCCTCCACTTT.

The V call is TRBV4-1, the J call TRBJ2-7; D is ambiguous. V gave up 0 bases and J gave up 7 bases, with 13 bases separating them. The CDR3 covers 14 residues. From germline, CDR1 is MGHRA and CDR2 YSYEKL. In nucleotides, the CDR3 is TGCGCCAGCAGCCAAGAAGGCAGCCTCGGAGAGCAGTACGTC. This gives the protein CASSQEGSLGEQYV.

This chain uses TRBV4-3 with TRBJ1-4; maybe TRBD1 (5 bases). The CDR3 is made up of 15 amino acids. Germline assignment: CDR1 LGHNA and CDR2 YSLEER. Deletions cut 0 bases from V and 7 bases from J, with 12 bases between. CDR3 residues: CASSQDGGHSEKLFF. CDR3 coding DNA: TGCGCCAGCAGCCAAGATGGGGGTCACAGTGAAAAACTGTTTTTT.

A note on this clone: Other DNA variants within this sample encode the same CDR3. This chain joins TRBV30 and TRBJ1-3; D remains ambiguous. The CDR3 is 12 amino acids. The germline V gene has CDR1 GTSNPN and CDR2 SVGIG (reference sequence). V lost 0 bases, J lost 4 bases, and 4 bases lay in between. The CDR3 reads CAWSVLGNTIYF. CDR3 nucleotides: TGTGCCTGGAGTGTATTAGGAAACACCATATATTTT. Together with reference TRBV30 and TRBJ1-3, the CDR3 gives the full variable domain: SQTIHQWPATLVQPVGSPLSLECTVEGTSNPNLYWYRQAAGRGLQLLFYSVGIGQISSEVPQNLSASRPQDRQFILSSKKLLLSDSGFYLCAWSVLGNTIYFGEGSWLTVV.

The gene calls are TRBV4-1 and TRBJ1-1; D possibly corresponds to TRBD1 (5 bases). The CDR3 is made up of 14 amino acids. Trimming stripped 1 base from V and 1 base from J, with 7 bases between. The germline V gene has CDR1 MGHRA and CDR2 YSYEKL. The CDR3 loop is CASSQVGGNTEAFF. As DNA, the CDR3 is TGCGCCAGCAGCCAAGTCGGGGGGAACACTGAAGCTTTCTTT.

The V gene is TRBV6-5, the J gene TRBJ1-1; D may be TRBD1 (5 bases). The CDR3 loop spans 13 amino acids. Germline V lookup: CDR1 MNHEY, CDR2 SVGAGI. The ends were cut back, 5 bases at V and 6 bases at J, with 13 bases in the middle. As DNA, the CDR3 is TGTGCCAGCAGTATCGGACAAAGTCCTGAAGCTTTCTTT. Its protein is CASSIGQSPEAFF.

This clone came up once. V gene TRBV7-6 combines with J gene TRBJ2-3; D is unclear. Germline V gives CDR1 SGHVS, CDR2 FNYEAQ. There are 14 residues in the CDR3. Trimming shortened V by 2 bases and J by 10 bases, and 16 bases separated the two germline ends. CDR3 region: CASSLTSDQSAQYF. The DNA for the CDR3 is TGTGCCAGCAGCTTAACGTCGGACCAATCAGCGCAGTATTTT.

The chain joins TRBV4-1 to TRBJ2-7; tentatively, D is TRBD2 (7 bases). The CDR3 is 17 residues long. Germline V gene lookup returns CDR1 MGHRA and CDR2 YSYEKL. Trimming shortened V by 2 bases and J by 3 bases, and 20 bases separated the two germline ends. The CDR3 DNA sequence: TGCGCCAGCAGCCAAAGAGGGGGAGGGACACTAGACTACGAGCAGTACTTC. It encodes CASSQRGGGTLDYEQYF.

The CDR3 DNA follows: TGTGCCATCAGTGAAAATGGTTACTCACCCCTCCACTTT. Residues: CAISENGYSPLHF. The V gene is TRBV10-3, the J gene TRBJ1-6, with D unresolved. V was trimmed by 3 bases and J by 10 bases, leaving 10 bases between them. Germline V CDR1 and CDR2: ENHRY, SYGVKD. The CDR3 length is 13 residues.

The chain uses TRBV9 and TRBJ1-1, with D tentatively TRBD1 (5 bases). The V end lost 4 bases, the J end lost 5 bases, and 24 bases lay between the germline ends. In germline, CDR1 is SGDLS, CDR2 YYNGEE. The CDR3 has 17 amino acids. CDR3 bases: TGTGCCAGCAGCTCGAGAGGTATGGGGCCCGGGGAAACTGAAGCTTTCTTT. As protein: CASSSRGMGPGETEAFF.